Each of the 6 T cell receptor beta chains below was sequenced from the same sample in a study of PD-L1 blockade in urothelial cancer. As to time point: peripheral blood 6 weeks after treatment start. TCRdb's table, derived via immunoSEQ multiplex PCR, lists solely in-frame clones and lacks some. The sample carries about 46,000 clones, approximately 85% recorded once. The sequenced sample was PBMCs, obtained around atezolizumab (anti-PD-L1) treatment. These receptors all stem from a man aged 45-65 years with urothelial cancer.

The CDR3 protein is CASSTLAGGADTQYF. The DNA for the CDR3 is TGTGCCAGCAGCACTTTAGCGGGAGGGGCAGATACGCAGTATTTT. This chain links TRBV7-8 with TRBJ2-3; 11 positions match TRBD2. J lost 4 bases, V lost 5 bases, and 5 bases had no gene match. This CDR3 comprises 15 residues. Looked up from germline, CDR1 is SGHVS and CDR2 is FQNEAQ. Using reference TRBV7-8 and TRBJ2-3 for the parts outside the CDR3, the full variable domain is GAGVSQSPRYKVAKRGQDVALRCDPISGHVSLFWYQQALGQGPEFLTYFQNEAQLDKSGLPSDRFFAERPEGSVSTLKIQRTQQEDSAVYLCASSTLAGGADTQYFGPGTRLTVL.

The chain has TRBV9 and TRBJ2-2, with 11 bases lining up with TRBD2. After removal of 4 bases from V and 3 bases from J, the junction contained 8 bases not matched to a gene. Germline V CDR1 and CDR2: SGDLS, YYNGEE. The CDR3 contains 17 residues. In DNA, the CDR3 is TGTGCCAGCAGCATTCGTAGCGGGAGGGGAGACACCGGGGAGCTGTTTTTT. Protein product: CASSIRSGRGDTGELFF.

J is TRBJ2-3 and V is TRBV11-2; TRBD2 matches at 14 bases. V lost 7 bases to trimming and J lost 4 bases; unmatched junction nucleotides: 10. CDR1 is SGHAT, CDR2 FQNNGV, per germline. The CDR3 is 17 residues long. CDR3 amino acids: CASTMGTSGGRPDTQYF. For the CDR3, the DNA is TGTGCCAGCACCATGGGGACTAGCGGGGGTAGGCCAGATACGCAGTATTTT. Drawing the rest from reference TRBV11-2 and TRBJ2-3, the complete variable domain is EAGVAQSPRYKIIEKRQSVAFWCNPISGHATLYWYQQILGQGPKLLIQFQNNGVVDDSQLPKDRFSAERLKGVDSTLKIQPAKLEDSAVYLCASTMGTSGGRPDTQYFGPGTRLTVL.

The V call is TRBV18, the J call TRBJ2-1; 7 nucleotides agree with TRBD1. J gave up 13 bases and V 0 bases, and 15 bases lay outside the gene matches. The CDR3 length is 16 residues. The germline V gene encodes CDR1 KGHSH and CDR2 LQKENI. The CDR3 coding sequence is TGTGCCAGCTCACCACCCGGGACAGCAATAGGGTTAACTCAGTTCTTC. Its translation: CASSPPGTAIGLTQFF.

The rearrangement links TRBV7-8 to TRBJ1-2; weak D call: TRBD1 (6 bases). The V end was cut by 5 bases, the J end by 3 bases, with 16 bases between. Germline loops: CDR1 SGHVS, CDR2 FQNEAQ. CDR3 size: 15 residues. The CDR3 loop reads CASSTRQGGDYGYTF. Here the CDR3 DNA reads TGTGCCAGCAGCACAAGACAAGGGGGTGACTATGGCTACACCTTC.

The chain uses TRBV6-5 and TRBJ2-7, with 8 bases matching TRBD1. CDR3 size: 16 residues. CDR1 is MNHEY and CDR2 is SVGAGI in the germline V gene. With V trimmed by 0 bases and J by 7 bases, 11 bases remained unmatched. CDR3 bases: TGTGCCAGCAGTTACTCGGACCGGACAGGGTTTAGGGAGCAGTACTTC. It encodes CASSYSDRTGFREQYF.